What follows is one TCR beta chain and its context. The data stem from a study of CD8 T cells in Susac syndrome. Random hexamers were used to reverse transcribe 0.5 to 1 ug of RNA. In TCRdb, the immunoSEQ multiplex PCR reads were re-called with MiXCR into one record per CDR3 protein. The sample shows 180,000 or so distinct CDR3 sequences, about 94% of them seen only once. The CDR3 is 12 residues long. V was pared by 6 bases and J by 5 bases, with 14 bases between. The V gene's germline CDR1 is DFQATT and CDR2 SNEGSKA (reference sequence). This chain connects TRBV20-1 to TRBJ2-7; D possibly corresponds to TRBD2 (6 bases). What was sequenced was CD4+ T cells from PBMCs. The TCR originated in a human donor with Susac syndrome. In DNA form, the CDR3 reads TGCAGTGCCATCGGAGGGATCAACGAGCAGTACTTC. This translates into CSAIGGINEQYF.